The 16 T cell receptor beta chains below come from one sample, sequenced in a study of shared clonotypes between healthy human individuals. The assay was immunoSEQ multiplex PCR, and TCRdb's table has in-frame clones only and misses some. The sample carries millions of clones, 95% recorded once. The sequenced sample was naive CD4+ T cells sorted from blood. Subset given: CD45RA+ positively selected. The receptor source for this set is a man between 18 and 35 years old in good health.

The chain joins TRBV4-3 to TRBJ1-1; possible D gene TRBD1, 6 bases. The CDR3 is 16 amino acids. The germline gives CDR1 LGHNA, CDR2 YSLEER. Trimming removed 2 bases from V and 2 bases from J, with 15 bases in between. For the CDR3, the DNA is TGCGCCAGCAGCCAACTGATAACAGGGACCAACACTGAAGCTTTCTTT. Translated, it gives CASSQLITGTNTEAFF.

The chain links TRBV5-1 to TRBJ2-2, with 7 bases aligning to TRBD1. Germline CDR1 is SGHRS and CDR2 is YFSETQ. V lost 2 bases and J lost 6; bases outside the gene matches: 10. This CDR3 region has 16 residues. This CDR3 reads CASSFPGQRSAGELFF. The CDR3 DNA reads TGCGCCAGCAGCTTTCCGGGACAGCGGTCCGCCGGGGAGCTGTTTTTT.

This sequence joins TRBV10-2 and TRBJ2-1; maybe TRBD1 (6 bases). V was pared by 5 bases and J by 3 bases, with 11 bases between. Germline CDR1 WSHSY, CDR2 SAAADI. The CDR3 is 14 residues long. CDR3 nucleotide sequence: TGCGCCAGCAGTCTGGGGGCTCTCTACAATGAGCAGTTCTTC. Residues: CASSLGALYNEQFF.

V gene TRBV7-2 combines with J gene TRBJ2-1, with 7 bases fitting TRBD2. This CDR3 has 14 residues. V was clipped by 5 bases and J by 3 bases; unmatched bases: 4. Germline V lookup: CDR1 SGHTA, CDR2 FQGNSA. CDR3 sequence reads: CASSGGTNYNEQFF. As DNA, the CDR3 is TGTGCCAGCAGCGGCGGGACTAACTACAATGAGCAGTTCTTC.

Note on this clone: In the same sample, other DNA sequences code for this CDR3. The rearrangement uses TRBV5-1 and TRBJ1-1, with a possible D match to TRBD1 (5 bases). The V and J ends lost 0 bases and 1 base respectively, with 7 bases between them. The V gene's germline CDR1 is SGHRS and CDR2 YFSETQ. The CDR3 covers 14 residues. CDR3 protein: CASSLGTRNTEAFF. As DNA, the CDR3 is TGCGCCAGCAGCTTGGGGACAAGGAACACTGAAGCTTTCTTT.

This clone has a single count. Sequence at one end of the junction differs from germline and may be a read error. J is TRBJ2-1 and V is TRBV7-7; 8 nucleotides line up with TRBD1. Germline assignment: CDR1 SSHAT and CDR2 FNYEAQ (reference sequence). This CDR3 spans 13 amino acids. The CDR3 DNA is TGTGCTAGCAGCATGGACAGGGCAAATGAGCAGTTCTTC. This translates into CASSMDRANEQFF.

The chain combines TRBV30 with TRBJ1-6, with D tentatively TRBD1 (5 bases). V dropped 1 base and J dropped 10 bases, with 11 bases sitting between them. The CDR3 consists of 13 residues. CDR1 is GTSNPN, CDR2 SVGIG, per germline (reference sequence). DNA for the CDR3: TGTGCCTGGAGTGCGGGGGTAGGCTCACCCCTCCACTTT. Its protein is CAWSAGVGSPLHF.

The V and J genes are TRBV6-1 and TRBJ2-4; no reliable D call. The germline CDR1 and CDR2 sequences are MNHNS and SASEGT. The CDR3 covers 15 residues. V gave up 3 bases and J gave up 1 base, with 10 bases separating them. The CDR3 DNA follows: TGTGCCAGCAGTGAGCAATCTCGGGCCAAAAACATTCAGTACTTC. This encodes CASSEQSRAKNIQYF.

CDR3 bases: TGTGCCAGCAGCTTAGAGACTAGCGGGAGACACGAGCAGTACTTC. Translated, it gives CASSLETSGRHEQYF. The V gene is TRBV7-8, the J gene TRBJ2-7; TRBD2 agrees at 12 bases. The V and J ends lost 1 base and 5 bases, in that order; junction bases with no gene match: 3. CDR3 size: 15 residues. Germline V gives CDR1 SGHVS, CDR2 FQNEAQ.

In the case of this clone: In the same sample, other DNA sequences code for this CDR3. V and J are TRBV29-1 and TRBJ1-2, with TRBD1 as a possible D gene (5 bases). The V gene lost 2 bases and the J gene lost 7 bases, with 8 bases spanning the gap. Germline-derived CDR1 and CDR2 are SQVTM and ANQGSEA. This CDR3 spans 11 amino acids. CDR3 in amino acids: CSVEQGSGYTF. The CDR3 coding sequence is TGCAGCGTTGAACAGGGTAGTGGCTACACCTTC.

The chain uses TRBV7-6 and TRBJ2-2; D perhaps matches TRBD1 (6 bases). V gave up 3 bases and J gave up 4 bases, with 9 bases separating them. The CDR3 covers 14 residues. CDR1 and CDR2 (germline): SGHVS, FNYEAQ. CDR3 sequence (DNA): TGTGCCAGCAGCTTGAGGGGGTCCACCGGGGAGCTGTTTTTT. This translates into CASSLRGSTGELFF.

This chain joins TRBV29-1 and TRBJ2-1, with a weak D call TRBD2 (5 bases). V was cut by 4 bases and J by 4 bases, with 8 bases left in between. Germline V CDR1 and CDR2: SQVTM, ANQGSEA. This CDR3 is built from 12 residues. CDR3 in DNA: TGCAGCGTTGGAGGACTTTACAATGAGCAGTTCTTC. Translating it yields CSVGGLYNEQFF.

The rearrangement uses TRBV30 and TRBJ1-6; a possible D gene is TRBD1 (6 bases). There are 17 residues in the CDR3. Trimming stripped 4 bases from V and 6 bases from J, with 22 bases between. From germline, CDR1 is GTSNPN and CDR2 SVGIG (reference sequence). The CDR3 loop is CAWIPGGQTLPNSPLHF. The CDR3 region has the DNA TGTGCCTGGATTCCGGGTGGACAGACTTTACCTAATTCACCCCTCCACTTT.

This chain links TRBV19 with TRBJ1-1; 7 bases match TRBD1. The CDR3 contains 14 residues. V shed 7 bases, J shed 3 bases, and the junction held 8 bases outside the gene matches. CDR1 is LNHDA, CDR2 SQIVND, per germline (reference sequence). CDR3 region: CASTPTGLYTEAFF. DNA of the CDR3: TGTGCCAGTACCCCGACAGGGTTGTACACTGAAGCTTTCTTT. Supplemented by reference TRBV19 and TRBJ1-1, the full variable domain reads DGGITQSPKYLFRKEGQNVTLSCEQNLNHDAMYWYRQDPGQGLRLIYYSQIVNDFQKGDIAEGYSVSREKKESFPLTVTSAQKNPTAFYLCASTPTGLYTEAFFGQGTRLTVV.

This sequence joins TRBV5-1 and TRBJ1-6; 9 positions agree with TRBD1. Germline V gene lookup returns CDR1 SGHRS and CDR2 YFSETQ. V was clipped by 2 bases and J by 8 bases; unmatched bases: 5. The CDR3 spans 15 residues. Written as DNA, the CDR3 is TGCGCCAGCAGCTTATCCGGGACAGGGTATTCACCCCTCCACTTT. Residues: CASSLSGTGYSPLHF.

The chain is built from TRBV5-1 and TRBJ1-5; no definite D call. Per germline, CDR1 SGHRS and CDR2 YFSETQ. The V end lost 0 bases, the J end lost 0 bases, and 7 bases lay between the germline ends. This CDR3 is 15 amino acids long. CDR3 DNA: TGCGCCAGCAGCTTGGGGGCGTTTAGCAATCAGCCCCAGCATTTT. Amino acid sequence: CASSLGAFSNQPQHF.